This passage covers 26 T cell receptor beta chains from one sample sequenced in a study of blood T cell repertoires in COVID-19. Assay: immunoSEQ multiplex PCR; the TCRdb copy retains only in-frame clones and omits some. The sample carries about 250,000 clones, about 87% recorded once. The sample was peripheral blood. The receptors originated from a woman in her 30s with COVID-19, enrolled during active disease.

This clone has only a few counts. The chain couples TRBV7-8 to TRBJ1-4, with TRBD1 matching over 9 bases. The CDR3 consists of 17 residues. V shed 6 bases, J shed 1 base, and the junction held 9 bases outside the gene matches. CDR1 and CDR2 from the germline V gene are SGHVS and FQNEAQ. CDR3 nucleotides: TGTGCCAGCAGACAGGACAGGGGAAGGGGAACTAATGAAAAACTGTTTTTT. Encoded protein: CASRQDRGRGTNEKLFF.

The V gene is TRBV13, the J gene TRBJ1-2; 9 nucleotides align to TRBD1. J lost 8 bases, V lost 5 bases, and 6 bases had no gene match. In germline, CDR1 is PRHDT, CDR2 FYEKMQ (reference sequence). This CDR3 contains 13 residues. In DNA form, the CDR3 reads TGTGCCAGCAGCCGGGACAGGGATGAAGGCTACACCTTC. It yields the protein CASSRDRDEGYTF.

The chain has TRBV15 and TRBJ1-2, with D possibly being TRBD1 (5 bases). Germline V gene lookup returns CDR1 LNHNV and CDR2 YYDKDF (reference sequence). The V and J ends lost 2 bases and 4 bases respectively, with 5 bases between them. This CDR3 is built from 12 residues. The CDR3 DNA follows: TGTGCCACCAGCAGACAGGGCTATGGCTACACCTTC. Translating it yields CATSRQGYGYTF.

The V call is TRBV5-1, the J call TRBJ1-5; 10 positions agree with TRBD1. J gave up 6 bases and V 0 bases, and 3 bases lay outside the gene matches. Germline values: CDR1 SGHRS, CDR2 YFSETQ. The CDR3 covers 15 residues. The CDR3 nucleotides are TGCGCCAGCAGCTTGGGAGGGGACAGGGGTCAGCCCCAGCATTTT. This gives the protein CASSLGGDRGQPQHF.

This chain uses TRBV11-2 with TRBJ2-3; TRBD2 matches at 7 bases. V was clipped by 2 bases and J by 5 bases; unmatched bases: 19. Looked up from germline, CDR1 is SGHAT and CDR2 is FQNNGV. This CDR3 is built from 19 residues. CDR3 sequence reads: CASSLRGVGEGLWGDTQYF. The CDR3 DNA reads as TGTGCCAGCAGCTTAAGGGGTGTGGGGGAGGGCCTGTGGGGAGATACGCAGTATTTT.

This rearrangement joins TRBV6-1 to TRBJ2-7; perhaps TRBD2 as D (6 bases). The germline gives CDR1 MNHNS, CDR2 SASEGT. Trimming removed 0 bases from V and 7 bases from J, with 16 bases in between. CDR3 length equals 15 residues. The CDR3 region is CASSEAWSVAEEQYV. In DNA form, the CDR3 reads TGTGCCAGCAGTGAAGCTTGGTCGGTAGCGGAAGAGCAGTACGTC.

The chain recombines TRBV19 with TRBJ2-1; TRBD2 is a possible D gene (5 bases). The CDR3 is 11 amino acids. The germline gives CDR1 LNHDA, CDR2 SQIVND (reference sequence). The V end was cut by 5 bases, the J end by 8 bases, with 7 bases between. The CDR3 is CASSAADEQFF. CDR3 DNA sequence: TGTGCCAGTAGTGCAGCGGATGAGCAGTTCTTC. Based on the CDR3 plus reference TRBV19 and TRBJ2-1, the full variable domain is DGGITQSPKYLFRKEGQNVTLSCEQNLNHDAMYWYRQDPGQGLRLIYYSQIVNDFQKGDIAEGYSVSREKKESFPLTVTSAQKNPTAFYLCASSAADEQFFGPGTRLTVL.

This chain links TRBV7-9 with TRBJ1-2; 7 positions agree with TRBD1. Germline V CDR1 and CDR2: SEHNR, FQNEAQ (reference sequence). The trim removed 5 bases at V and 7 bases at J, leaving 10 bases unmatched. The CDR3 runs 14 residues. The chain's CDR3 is CASSLHSNRGGYTF. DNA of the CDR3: TGTGCCAGCAGCCTTCACTCTAACAGGGGTGGCTACACCTTC. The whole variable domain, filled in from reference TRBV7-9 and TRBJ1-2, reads DTGVSQNPRHKITKRGQNVTFRCDPISEHNRLYWYRQTLGQGPEFLTYFQNEAQLEKSRLLSDRFSAERPKGSFSTLEIQRTEQGDSAMYLCASSLHSNRGGYTFGSGTRLTVV.

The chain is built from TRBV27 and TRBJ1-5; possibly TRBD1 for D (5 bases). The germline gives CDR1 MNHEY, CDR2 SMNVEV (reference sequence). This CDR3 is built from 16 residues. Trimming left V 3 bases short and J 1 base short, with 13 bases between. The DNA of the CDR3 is TGTGCCAGCAGTTTTCTGGGGCCCCAAAGCAATCAGCCCCAGCATTTT. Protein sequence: CASSFLGPQSNQPQHF.

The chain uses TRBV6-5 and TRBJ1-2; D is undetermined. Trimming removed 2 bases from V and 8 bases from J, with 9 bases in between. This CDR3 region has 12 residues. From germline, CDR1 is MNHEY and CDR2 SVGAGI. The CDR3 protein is CASSYGQMGYTF. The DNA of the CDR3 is TGTGCCAGCAGTTACGGGCAGATGGGCTACACCTTC.

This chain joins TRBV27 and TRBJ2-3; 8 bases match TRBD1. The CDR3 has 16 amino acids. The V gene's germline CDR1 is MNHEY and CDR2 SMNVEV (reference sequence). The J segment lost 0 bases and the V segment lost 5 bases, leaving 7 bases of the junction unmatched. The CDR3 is CASSTGTGRSTDTQYF. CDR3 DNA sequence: TGTGCCAGCAGTACGGGGACAGGCCGAAGCACAGATACGCAGTATTTT.

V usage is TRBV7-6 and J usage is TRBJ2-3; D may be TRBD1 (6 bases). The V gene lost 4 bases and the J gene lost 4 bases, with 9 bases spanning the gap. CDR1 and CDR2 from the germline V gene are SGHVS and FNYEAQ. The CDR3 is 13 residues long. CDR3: CASSSRQADTQYF. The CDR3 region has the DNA TGTGCCAGCAGCTCCAGACAGGCAGATACGCAGTATTTT.

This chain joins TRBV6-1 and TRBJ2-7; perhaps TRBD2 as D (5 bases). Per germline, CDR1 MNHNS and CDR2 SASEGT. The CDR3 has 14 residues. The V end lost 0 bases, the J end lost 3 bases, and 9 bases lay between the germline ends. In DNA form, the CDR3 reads TGTGCCAGCAGTGAAGCGATCCGGGGCTACGAGCAGTACTTC. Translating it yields CASSEAIRGYEQYF.

CDR3 in amino acids: CASTLSGQPQHF. CDR3 bases: TGTGCCAGCACCCTGTCGGGTCAGCCCCAGCATTTT. The chain employs TRBV28 and TRBJ1-5, with unresolved D. The CDR3 length is 12 residues. CDR1 MDHEN and CDR2 SYDVKM come from the germline V gene. V was cut by 7 bases and J by 6 bases, with 10 bases left in between.

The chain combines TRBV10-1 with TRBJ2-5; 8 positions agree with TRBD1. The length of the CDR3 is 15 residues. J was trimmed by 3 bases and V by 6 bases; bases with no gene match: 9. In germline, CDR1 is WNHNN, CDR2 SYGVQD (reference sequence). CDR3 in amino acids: CASSPDRAGEETQYF. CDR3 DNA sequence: TGCGCCAGCAGCCCGGACAGGGCCGGAGAAGAGACCCAGTACTTC.

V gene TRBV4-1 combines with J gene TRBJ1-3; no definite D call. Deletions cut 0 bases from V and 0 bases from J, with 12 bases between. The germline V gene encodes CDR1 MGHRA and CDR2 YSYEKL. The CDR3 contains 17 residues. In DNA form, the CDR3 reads TGCGCCAGCAGCCAAGATCTCCCGGGAGCCTCTGGAAACACCATATATTTT. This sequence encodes CASSQDLPGASGNTIYF.

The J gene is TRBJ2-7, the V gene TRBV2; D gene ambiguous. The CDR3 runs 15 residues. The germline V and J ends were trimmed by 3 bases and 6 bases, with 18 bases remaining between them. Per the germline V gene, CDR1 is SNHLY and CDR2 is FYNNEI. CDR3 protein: CASSDITQTSSEQYV. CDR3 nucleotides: TGTGCCAGCAGTGATATTACACAAACCTCTTCCGAGCAGTACGTC.

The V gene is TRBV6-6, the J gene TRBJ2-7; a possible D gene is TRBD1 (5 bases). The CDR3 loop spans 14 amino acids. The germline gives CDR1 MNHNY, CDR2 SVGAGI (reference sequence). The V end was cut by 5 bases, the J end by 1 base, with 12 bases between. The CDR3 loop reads CASSQGQGSYEQYF. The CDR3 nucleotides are TGTGCCAGCAGTCAAGGGCAGGGATCCTACGAGCAGTACTTC.

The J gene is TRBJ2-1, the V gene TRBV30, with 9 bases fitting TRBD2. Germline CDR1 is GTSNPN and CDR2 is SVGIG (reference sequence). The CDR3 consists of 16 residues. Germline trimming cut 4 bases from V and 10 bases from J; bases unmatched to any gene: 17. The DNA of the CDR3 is TGTGCCTGGAATCCGCGCGGGAGGGCCCGAGGATCCGAGCAGTTCTTC. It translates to CAWNPRGRARGSEQFF.

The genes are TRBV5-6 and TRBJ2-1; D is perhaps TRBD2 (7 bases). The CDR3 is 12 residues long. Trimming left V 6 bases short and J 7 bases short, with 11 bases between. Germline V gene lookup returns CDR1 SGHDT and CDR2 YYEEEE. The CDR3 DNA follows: TGTGCCAGCATGGGGAGGGGGAATGAGCAGTTCTTC. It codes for CASMGRGNEQFF.

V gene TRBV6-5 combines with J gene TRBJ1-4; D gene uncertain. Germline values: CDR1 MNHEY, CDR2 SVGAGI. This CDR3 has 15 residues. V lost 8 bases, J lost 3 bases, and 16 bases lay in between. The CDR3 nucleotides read TGTGCCAGCGGATGGAATACAGCTCCTAATGAAAAACTGTTTTTT. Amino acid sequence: CASGWNTAPNEKLFF.

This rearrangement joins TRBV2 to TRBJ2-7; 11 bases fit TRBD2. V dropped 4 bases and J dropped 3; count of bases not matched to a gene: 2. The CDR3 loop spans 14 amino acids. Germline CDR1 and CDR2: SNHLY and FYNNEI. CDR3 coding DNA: TGTGCCAGCAGTGTTGGACTAGCGGGCTACGAGCAGTACTTC. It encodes CASSVGLAGYEQYF.

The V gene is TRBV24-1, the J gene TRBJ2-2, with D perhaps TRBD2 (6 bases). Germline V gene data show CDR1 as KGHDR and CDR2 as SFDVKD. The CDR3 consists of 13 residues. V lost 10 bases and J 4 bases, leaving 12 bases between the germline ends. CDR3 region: CATATGSTGELFF. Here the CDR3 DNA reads TGTGCCACTGCCACCGGGAGCACCGGGGAGCTGTTTTTT.

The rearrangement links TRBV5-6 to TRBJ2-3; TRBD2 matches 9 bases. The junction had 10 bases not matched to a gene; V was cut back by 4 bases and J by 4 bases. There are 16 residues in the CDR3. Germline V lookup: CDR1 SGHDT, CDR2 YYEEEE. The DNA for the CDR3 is TGTGCCAGCAGCACCTCATTAGCGGGAGTTGCAGATACGCAGTATTTT. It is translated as CASSTSLAGVADTQYF.

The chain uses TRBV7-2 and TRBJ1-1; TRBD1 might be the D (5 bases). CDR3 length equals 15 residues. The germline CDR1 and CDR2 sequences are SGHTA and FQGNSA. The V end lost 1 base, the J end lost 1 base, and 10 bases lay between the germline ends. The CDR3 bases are TGTGCCAGCAGCTTAGGACCAGGGTCGAACACTGAAGCTTTCTTT. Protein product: CASSLGPGSNTEAFF. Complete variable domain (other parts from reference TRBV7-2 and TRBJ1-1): GAGVSQSPSNKVTEKGKDVELRCDPISGHTALYWYRQSLGQGLEFLIYFQGNSAPDKSGLPSDRFSAERTGGSVSTLTIQRTQQEDSAVYLCASSLGPGSNTEAFFGQGTRLTVV.

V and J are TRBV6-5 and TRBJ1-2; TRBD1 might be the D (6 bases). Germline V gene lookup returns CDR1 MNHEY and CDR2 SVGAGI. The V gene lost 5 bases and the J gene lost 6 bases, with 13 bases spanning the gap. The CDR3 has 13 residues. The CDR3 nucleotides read TGTGCCAGCAGTCAGGCGGGGGCGGATGGCTACACCTTC. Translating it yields CASSQAGADGYTF.